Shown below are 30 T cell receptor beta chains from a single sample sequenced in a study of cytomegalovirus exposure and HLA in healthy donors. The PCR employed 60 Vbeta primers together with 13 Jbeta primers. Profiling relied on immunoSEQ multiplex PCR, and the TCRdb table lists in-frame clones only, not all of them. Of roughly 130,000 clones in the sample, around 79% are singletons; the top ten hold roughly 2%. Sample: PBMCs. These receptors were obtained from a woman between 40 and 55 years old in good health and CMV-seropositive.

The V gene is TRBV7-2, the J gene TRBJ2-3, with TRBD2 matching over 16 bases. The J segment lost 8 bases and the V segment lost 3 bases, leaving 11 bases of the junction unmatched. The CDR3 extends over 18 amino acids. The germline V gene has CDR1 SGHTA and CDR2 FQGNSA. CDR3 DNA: TGTGCCAGCAGCTTTAAACCCGGGACTAGCGGGAGGGCCGGTACGCAGTATTTT. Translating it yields CASSFKPGTSGRAGTQYF.

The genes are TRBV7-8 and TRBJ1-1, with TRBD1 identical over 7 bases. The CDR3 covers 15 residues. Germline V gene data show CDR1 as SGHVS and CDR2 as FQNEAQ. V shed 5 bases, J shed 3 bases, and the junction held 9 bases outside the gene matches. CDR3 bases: TGTGCCAGCAGCCCCCCCCGGACAGGATACACTGAAGCTTTCTTT. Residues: CASSPPRTGYTEAFF.

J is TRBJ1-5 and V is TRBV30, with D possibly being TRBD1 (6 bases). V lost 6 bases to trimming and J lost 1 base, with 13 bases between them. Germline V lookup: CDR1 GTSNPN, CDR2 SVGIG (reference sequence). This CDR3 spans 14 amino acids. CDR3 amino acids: CACTTGTSNQPQHF. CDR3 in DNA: TGTGCCTGTACCACAGGGACCAGCAATCAGCCCCAGCATTTT.

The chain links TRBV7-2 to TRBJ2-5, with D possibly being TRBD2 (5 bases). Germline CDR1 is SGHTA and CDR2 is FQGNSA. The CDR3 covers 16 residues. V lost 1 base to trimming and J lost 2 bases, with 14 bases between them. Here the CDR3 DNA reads TGTGCCAGCAGCTTAGTTCCGGGATCTGGGCAAGAGACCCAGTACTTC. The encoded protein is CASSLVPGSGQETQYF.

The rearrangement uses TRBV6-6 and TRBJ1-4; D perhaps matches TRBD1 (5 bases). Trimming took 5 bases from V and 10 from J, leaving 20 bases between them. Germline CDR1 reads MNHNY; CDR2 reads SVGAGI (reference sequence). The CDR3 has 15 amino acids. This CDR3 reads CASSGGRGGEPKLFF. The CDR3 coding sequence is TGTGCCAGCAGTGGGGGTCGGGGAGGGGAGCCAAAACTGTTTTTT.

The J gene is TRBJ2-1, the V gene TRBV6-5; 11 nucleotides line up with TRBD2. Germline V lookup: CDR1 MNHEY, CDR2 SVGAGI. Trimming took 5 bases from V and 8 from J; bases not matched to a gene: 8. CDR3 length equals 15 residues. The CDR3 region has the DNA TGTGCCAGCAGTCGTACTAGCGGGGGTACTTATGAGCAGTTCTTC. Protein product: CASSRTSGGTYEQFF.

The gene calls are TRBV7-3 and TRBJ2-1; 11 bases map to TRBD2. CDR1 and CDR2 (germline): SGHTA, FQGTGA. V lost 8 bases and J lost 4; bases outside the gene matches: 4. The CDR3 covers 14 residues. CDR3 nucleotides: TGTGCCAGCTCTAGCGGGGGGTGGTACAATGAGCAGTTCTTC. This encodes CASSSGGWYNEQFF.

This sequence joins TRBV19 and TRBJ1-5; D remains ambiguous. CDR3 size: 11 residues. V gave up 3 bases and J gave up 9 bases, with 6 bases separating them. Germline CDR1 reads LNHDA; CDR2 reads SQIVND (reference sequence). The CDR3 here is CASSMEGPQHF. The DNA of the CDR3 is TGTGCCAGTAGTATGGAGGGGCCCCAGCATTTT.

CDR3 coding DNA: TGCGCCAGCAGCCAAGAAGGGGGGGTCGGAGTCTACGAGCAGTACTTC. Amino acid sequence: CASSQEGGVGVYEQYF. This chain connects TRBV4-3 to TRBJ2-7, with D tentatively TRBD2 (7 bases). Trimming took off 0 bases at V and 3 bases at J, with 15 bases between the two ends. The CDR3 length is 16 residues. The V gene's germline CDR1 is LGHNA and CDR2 YSLEER.

In DNA, the CDR3 is TGTGCCAGCAGCCAAGAGGTGGGGCCTCAGCCCCAGCATTTT. Its protein is CASSQEVGPQPQHF. The chain employs TRBV4-2 and TRBJ1-5; TRBD1 is a possible D gene (5 bases). This CDR3 comprises 14 residues. V shed 0 bases and J shed 6 bases, with 9 bases lying between them. Germline V lookup: CDR1 LGHNA, CDR2 YNFKEQ.

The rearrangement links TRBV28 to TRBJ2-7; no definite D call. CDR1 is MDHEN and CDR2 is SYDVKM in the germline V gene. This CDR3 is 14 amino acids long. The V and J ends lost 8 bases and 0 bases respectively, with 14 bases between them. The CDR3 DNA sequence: TGTGCCAGCCGCTCCGGGTCCAACTCCTACGAGCAGTACTTC. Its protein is CASRSGSNSYEQYF.

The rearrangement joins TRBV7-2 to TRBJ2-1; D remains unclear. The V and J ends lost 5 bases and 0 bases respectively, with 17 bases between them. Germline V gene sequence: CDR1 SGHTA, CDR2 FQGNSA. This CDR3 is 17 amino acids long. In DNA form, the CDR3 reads TGTGCCAGCAGCCCCCCCCGGTCCTCTAGCTCCTACAATGAGCAGTTCTTC. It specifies CASSPPRSSSSYNEQFF.

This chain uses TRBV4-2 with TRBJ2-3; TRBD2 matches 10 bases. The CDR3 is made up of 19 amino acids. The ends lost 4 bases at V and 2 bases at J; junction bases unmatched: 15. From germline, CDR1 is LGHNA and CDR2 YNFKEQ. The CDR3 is CASSPEGSGRRAYTDTQYF. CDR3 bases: TGTGCCAGCAGCCCGGAGGGTAGCGGGAGGCGAGCCTACACAGATACGCAGTATTTT.

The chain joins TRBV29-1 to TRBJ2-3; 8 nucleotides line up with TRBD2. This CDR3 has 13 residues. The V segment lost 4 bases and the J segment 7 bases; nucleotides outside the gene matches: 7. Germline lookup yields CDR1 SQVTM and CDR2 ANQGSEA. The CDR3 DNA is TGCAGCGTTGTAAGCGGGAGTCCTAATACGCAGTATTTT. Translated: CSVVSGSPNTQYF.

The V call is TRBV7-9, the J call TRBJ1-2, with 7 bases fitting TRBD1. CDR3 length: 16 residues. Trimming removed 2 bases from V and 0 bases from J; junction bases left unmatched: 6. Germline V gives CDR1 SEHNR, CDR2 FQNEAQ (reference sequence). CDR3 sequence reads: CASSLRRDRSNYGYTF. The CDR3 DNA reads TGTGCCAGCAGCTTAAGGCGGGACAGATCTAACTATGGCTACACCTTC.

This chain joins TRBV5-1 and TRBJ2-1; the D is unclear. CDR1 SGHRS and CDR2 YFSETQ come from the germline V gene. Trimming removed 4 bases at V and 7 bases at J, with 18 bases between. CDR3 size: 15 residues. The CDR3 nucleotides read TGCGCCAGCAGCGATCAACTTGGTTCGGTGAATGAGCAGTTCTTC. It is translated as CASSDQLGSVNEQFF.

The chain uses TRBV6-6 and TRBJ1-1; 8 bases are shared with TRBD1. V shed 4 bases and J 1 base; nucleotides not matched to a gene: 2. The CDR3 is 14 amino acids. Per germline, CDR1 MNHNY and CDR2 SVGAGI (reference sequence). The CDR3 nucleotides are TGTGCCAGCAGTTTCACAGGGGGGAACACTGAAGCTTTCTTT. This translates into CASSFTGGNTEAFF.

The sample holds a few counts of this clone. The CDR3 is CASSQPRNTEAFF. CDR3 in DNA: TGCGCCAGCAGCCAACCGAGGAATACTGAAGCTTTCTTT. The chain carries TRBV4-1 and TRBJ1-1; unclear D gene. The CDR3 is 13 residues long. Germline CDR1 is MGHRA and CDR2 is YSYEKL. The V end lost 2 bases, the J end lost 5 bases, and 9 bases lay between the germline ends.

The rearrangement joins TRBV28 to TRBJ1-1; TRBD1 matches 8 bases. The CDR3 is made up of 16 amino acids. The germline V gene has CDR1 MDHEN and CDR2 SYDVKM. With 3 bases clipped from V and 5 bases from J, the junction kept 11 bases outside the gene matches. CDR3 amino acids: CASSFGTGLGGTEAFF. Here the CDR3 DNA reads TGTGCCAGCAGTTTCGGGACAGGCTTGGGGGGGACTGAAGCTTTCTTT.

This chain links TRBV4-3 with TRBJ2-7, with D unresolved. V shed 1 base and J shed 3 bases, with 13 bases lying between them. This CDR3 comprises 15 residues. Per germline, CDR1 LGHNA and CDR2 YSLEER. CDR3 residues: CASSQGLTSNYEQYF. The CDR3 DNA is TGCGCCAGCAGCCAAGGACTCACAAGTAACTACGAGCAGTACTTC.

CDR3 nucleotides: TGTGCCTGGAGTGTAAAGCTGAACACTGAAGCTTTCTTT. Encoded protein: CAWSVKLNTEAFF. This chain uses TRBV30 with TRBJ1-1; unclear D gene. With 0 bases removed from V and 0 bases from J, the gap between germline ends came to 5 bases. The CDR3 covers 13 residues. Germline CDR1 GTSNPN, CDR2 SVGIG (reference sequence).

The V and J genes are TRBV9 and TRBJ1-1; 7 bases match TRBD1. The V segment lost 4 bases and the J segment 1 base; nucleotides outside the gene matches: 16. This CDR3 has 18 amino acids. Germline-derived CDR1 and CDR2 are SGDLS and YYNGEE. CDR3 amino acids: CASSFNPARDRTNTEAFF. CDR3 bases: TGTGCCAGCAGCTTTAACCCCGCTCGGGACAGAACGAACACTGAAGCTTTCTTT.

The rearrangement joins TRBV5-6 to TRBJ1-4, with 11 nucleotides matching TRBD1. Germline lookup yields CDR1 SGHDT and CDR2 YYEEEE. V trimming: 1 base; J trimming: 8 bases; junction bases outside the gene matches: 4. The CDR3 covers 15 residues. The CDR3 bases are TGTGCCAGCAGCTTGCGGGGGACAGGGGGAGAAAAACTGTTTTTT. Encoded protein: CASSLRGTGGEKLFF.

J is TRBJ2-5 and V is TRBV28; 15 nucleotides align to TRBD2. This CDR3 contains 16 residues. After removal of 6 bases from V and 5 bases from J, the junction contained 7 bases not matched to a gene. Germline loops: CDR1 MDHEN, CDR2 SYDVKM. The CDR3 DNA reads TGTGCCAGCAGCCCTGGACTAGCGGGGGGGCGCGAGACCCAGTACTTC. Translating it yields CASSPGLAGGRETQYF.

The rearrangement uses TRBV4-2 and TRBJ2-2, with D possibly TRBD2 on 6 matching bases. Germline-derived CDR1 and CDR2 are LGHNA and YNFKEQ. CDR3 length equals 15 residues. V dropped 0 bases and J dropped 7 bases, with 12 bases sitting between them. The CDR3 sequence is CASSQETSRVGELFF. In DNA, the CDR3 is TGTGCCAGCAGCCAAGAAACTAGCCGGGTCGGGGAGCTGTTTTTT.

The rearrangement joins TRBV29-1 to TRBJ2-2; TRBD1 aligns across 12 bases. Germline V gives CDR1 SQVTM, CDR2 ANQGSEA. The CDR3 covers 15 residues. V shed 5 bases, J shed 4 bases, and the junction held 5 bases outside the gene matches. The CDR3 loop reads CSVFGTGGPTGELFF. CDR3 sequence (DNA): TGCAGCGTTTTTGGGACAGGGGGCCCCACCGGGGAGCTGTTTTTT.

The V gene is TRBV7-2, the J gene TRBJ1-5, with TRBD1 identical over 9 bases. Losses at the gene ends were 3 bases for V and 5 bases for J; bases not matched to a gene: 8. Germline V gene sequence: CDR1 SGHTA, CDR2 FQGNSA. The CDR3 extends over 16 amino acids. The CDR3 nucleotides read TGTGCCAGCAGCTTGTCGCCGGGACAGGGATATCAGCCCCAGCATTTT. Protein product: CASSLSPGQGYQPQHF.

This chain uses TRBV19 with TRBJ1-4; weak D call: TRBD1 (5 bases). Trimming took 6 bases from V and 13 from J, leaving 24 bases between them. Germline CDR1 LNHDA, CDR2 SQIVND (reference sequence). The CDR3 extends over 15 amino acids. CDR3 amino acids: CASRAPQGRPKGLFF. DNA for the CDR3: TGTGCCAGTAGGGCCCCCCAGGGCCGCCCGAAGGGACTGTTTTTT.

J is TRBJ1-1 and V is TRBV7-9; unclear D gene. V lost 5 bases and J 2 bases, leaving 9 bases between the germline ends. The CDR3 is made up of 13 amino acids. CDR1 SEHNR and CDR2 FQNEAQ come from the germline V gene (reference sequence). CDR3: CASSRPGNTEAFF. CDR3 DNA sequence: TGTGCCAGCAGCCGACCGGGTAACACTGAAGCTTTCTTT.

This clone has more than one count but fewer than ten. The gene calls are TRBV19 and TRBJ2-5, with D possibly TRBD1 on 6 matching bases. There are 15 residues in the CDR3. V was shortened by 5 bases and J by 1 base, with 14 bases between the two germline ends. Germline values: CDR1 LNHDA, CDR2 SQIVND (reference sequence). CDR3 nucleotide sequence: TGTGCCAGTAGTTCCCGGACAGAAGCCCAAGAGACCCAGTACTTC. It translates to CASSSRTEAQETQYF.